The present T cell receptor beta chain was sequenced within a study of blood T cell repertoires in COVID-19. For the study at large: From the United States, Italy and Spain came samples of acute and convalescent COVID-19. The analysed material was cDNA or gDNA that came from T cells, B-cell-depleted T cells, or PBMCs.

The V gene end was trimmed by 3 bases and the J gene end by 1 base; junction bases not matched to a gene: 3. Germline CDR1 and CDR2: SEHNR and FQNEAQ (reference sequence). The CDR3 contains 15 residues. Using immunoSEQ multiplex PCR, the repertoire was profiled, and TCRdb retains in-frame clones only, with some absent. The table shows 160,000 or so clones, with roughly 90% occurring only once. This TCR was recovered from an older woman who had recovered from COVID-19. The sample was peripheral blood. The chain joins TRBV7-9 to TRBJ2-3; 8 positions agree with TRBD1. As DNA, the CDR3 is TGTGCCAGCAGCTTTTCAGGGGGCGGCACAGATACGCAGTATTTT. It encodes CASSFSGGGTDTQYF. The full variable domain, in which reference TRBV7-9 and TRBJ2-3 provide the parts outside the CDR3, is DTGVSQNPRHKITKRGQNVTFRCDPISEHNRLYWYRQTLGQGPEFLTYFQNEAQLEKSRLLSDRFSAERPKGSFSTLEIQRTEQGDSAMYLCASSFSGGGTDTQYFGPGTRLTVL.